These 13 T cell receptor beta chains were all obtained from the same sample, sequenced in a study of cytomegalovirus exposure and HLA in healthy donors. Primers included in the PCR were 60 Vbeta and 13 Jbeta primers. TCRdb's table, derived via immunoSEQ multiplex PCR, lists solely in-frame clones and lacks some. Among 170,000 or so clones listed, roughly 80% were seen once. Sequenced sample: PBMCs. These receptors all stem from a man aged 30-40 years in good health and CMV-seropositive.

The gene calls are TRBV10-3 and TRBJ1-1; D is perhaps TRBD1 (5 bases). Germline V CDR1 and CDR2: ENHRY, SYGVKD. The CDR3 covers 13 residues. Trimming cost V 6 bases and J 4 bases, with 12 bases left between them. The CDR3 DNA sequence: TGTGCCATCAGGAACGGGGGAGGCACTGAAGCTTTCTTT. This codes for CAIRNGGGTEAFF.

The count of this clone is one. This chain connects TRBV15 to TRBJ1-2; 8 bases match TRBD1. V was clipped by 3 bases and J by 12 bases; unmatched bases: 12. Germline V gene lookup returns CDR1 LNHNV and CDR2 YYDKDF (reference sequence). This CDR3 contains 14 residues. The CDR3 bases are TGTGCCACCAGCAGTAGGTTTCGGACAGGGCGGAACACCTTC. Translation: CATSSRFRTGRNTF. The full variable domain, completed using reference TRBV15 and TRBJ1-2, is DAMVIQNPRYQVTQFGKPVTLSCSQTLNHNVMYWYQQKSSQAPKLLFHYYDKDFNNEADTPDNFQSRRPNTSFCFLDIRSPGLGDTAMYLCATSSRFRTGRNTFGSGTRLTVV.

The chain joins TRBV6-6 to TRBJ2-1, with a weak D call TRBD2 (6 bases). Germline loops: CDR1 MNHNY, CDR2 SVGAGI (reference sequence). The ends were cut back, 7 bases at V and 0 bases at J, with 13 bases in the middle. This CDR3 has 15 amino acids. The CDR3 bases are TGTGCCAGCACCAAGACCGGGAGCTCCTACAATGAGCAGTTCTTC. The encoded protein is CASTKTGSSYNEQFF.

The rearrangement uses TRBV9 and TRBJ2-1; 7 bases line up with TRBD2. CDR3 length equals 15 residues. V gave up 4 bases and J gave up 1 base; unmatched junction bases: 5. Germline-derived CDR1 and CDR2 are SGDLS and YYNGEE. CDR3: CASSLRLASYNEQFF. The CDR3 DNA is TGTGCCAGCAGCCTCCGACTAGCATCCTACAATGAGCAGTTCTTC.

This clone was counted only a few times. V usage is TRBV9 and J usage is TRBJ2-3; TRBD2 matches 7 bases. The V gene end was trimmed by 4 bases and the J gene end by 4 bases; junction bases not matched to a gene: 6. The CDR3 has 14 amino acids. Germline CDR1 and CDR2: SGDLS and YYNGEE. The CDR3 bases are TGTGCCAGCAGCAGAGCGGGGCCCCCAGATACGCAGTATTTT. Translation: CASSRAGPPDTQYF.

The CDR3 DNA reads as TGTGCCAGCAGTTACACCCAGCCAGGGAATGGCTACACCTTC. It codes for CASSYTQPGNGYTF. The chain recombines TRBV6-5 with TRBJ1-2; D might be TRBD1 (5 bases). Germline V CDR1 and CDR2: MNHEY, SVGAGI. This CDR3 has 14 amino acids. The V and J ends lost 2 bases and 6 bases respectively, with 13 bases between them.

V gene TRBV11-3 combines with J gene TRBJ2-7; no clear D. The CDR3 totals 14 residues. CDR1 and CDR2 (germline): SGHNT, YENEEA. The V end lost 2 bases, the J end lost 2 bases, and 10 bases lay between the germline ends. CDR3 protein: CASSLKLPPYEQYF. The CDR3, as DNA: TGTGCCAGCAGCTTAAAACTACCCCCCTACGAGCAGTACTTC.

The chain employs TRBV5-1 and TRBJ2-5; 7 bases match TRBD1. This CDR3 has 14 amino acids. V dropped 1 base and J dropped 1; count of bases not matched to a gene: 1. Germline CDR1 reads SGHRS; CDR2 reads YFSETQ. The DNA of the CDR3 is TGCGCCAGCAGCTTGAACAGGGGCCAAGAGACCCAGTACTTC. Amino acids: CASSLNRGQETQYF. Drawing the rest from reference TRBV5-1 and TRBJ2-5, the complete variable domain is KAGVTQTPRYLIKTRGQQVTLSCSPISGHRSVSWYQQTPGQGLQFLFEYFSETQRNKGNFPGRFSGRQFSNSRSEMNVSTLELGDSALYLCASSLNRGQETQYFGPGTRLLVL.

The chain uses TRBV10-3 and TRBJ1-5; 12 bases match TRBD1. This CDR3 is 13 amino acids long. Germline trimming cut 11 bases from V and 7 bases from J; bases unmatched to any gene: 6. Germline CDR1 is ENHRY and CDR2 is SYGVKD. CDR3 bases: TGTGCCGTCGGGACAGGGGGCGGACAGCCCCAGCATTTT. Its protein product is CAVGTGGGQPQHF.

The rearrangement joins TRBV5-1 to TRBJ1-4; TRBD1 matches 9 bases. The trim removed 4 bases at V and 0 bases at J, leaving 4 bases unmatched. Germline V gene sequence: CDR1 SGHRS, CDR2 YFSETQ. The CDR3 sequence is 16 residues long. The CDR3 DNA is TGCGCCAGCAGCGTGGGACAGGGCACAACTAATGAAAAACTGTTTTTT. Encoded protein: CASSVGQGTTNEKLFF.

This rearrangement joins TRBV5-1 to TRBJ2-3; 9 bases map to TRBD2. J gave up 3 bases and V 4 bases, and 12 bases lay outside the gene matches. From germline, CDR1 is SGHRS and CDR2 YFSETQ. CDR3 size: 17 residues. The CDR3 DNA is TGCGCCAGCAGCGGGGGACTAGCAGGAGTGGTTACAGATACGCAGTATTTT. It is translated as CASSGGLAGVVTDTQYF. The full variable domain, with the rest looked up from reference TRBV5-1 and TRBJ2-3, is KAGVTQTPRYLIKTRGQQVTLSCSPISGHRSVSWYQQTPGQGLQFLFEYFSETQRNKGNFPGRFSGRQFSNSRSEMNVSTLELGDSALYLCASSGGLAGVVTDTQYFGPGTRLTVL.

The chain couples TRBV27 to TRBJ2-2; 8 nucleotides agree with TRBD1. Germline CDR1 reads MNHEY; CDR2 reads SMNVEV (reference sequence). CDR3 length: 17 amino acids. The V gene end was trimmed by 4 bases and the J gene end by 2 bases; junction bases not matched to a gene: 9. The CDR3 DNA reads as TGTGCCAGCAGTTCAATCCGGACAGGGCCCAACACCGGGGAGCTGTTTTTT. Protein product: CASSSIRTGPNTGELFF.

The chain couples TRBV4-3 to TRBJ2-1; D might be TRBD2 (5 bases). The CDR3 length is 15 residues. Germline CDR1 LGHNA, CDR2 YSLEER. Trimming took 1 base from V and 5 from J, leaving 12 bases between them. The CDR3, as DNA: TGCGCCAGCAGCCAAGTCCCGGGGTGGGACAATGAGCAGTTCTTC. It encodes CASSQVPGWDNEQFF.